The present T cell receptor beta chain was sequenced within a study of identical twins. Regarding the study as a whole: Insertions were fewer in abundant cord blood beta clonotypes, whereas memory repertoires showed none of this pattern. Within monozygotic twins, out-of-frame TCR alpha sharing was underestimated by the models.

The CDR3 has 19 residues. V lost 3 bases and J 0 bases, leaving 21 bases between the germline ends. MiXCR was run by TCRdb on the 5' RACE reads, yielding one entry per CDR3 protein. The sample has around 530,000 distinct CDR3 sequences, roughly 15% seen once; the top ten hold 0.44%. This clonotype was counted between two and nine times. The antigen remains undetermined. A further study also used this sample, focusing on yellow fever vaccine responses in identical twins. In that study: Reportedly, the T cell response mounted by twins to vaccine seemed partly convergent, partly personalized.

The sample taken for sequencing was CD4+ T cells sorted from blood. The origin of this receptor is a woman aged 18-29 years in good health. The J gene is TRBJ2-1, the V gene TRBV12-3 or TRBV12-4; possibly TRBD1 for D (5 bases). Here the CDR3 DNA reads TGTGCCAGCAGTTTCACCCCGACCGTGACAGAGTCCTCCTACAATGAGCAGTTCTTC. This encodes CASSFTPTVTESSYNEQFF.